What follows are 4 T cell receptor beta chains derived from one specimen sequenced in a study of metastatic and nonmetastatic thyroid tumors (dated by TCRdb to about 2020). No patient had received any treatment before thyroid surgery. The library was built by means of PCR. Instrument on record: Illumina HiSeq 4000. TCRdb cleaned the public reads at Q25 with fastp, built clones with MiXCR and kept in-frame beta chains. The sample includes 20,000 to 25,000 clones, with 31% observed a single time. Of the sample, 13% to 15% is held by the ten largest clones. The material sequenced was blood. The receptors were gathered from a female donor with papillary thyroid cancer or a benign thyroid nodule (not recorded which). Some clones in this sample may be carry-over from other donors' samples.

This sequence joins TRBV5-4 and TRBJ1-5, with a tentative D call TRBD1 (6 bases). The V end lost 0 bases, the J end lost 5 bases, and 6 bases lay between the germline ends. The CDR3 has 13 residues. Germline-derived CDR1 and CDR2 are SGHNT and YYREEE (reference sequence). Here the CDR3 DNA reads TGTGCCAGCAGCTTGGGGACAGATCAGCCCCAGCATTTT. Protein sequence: CASSLGTDQPQHF.

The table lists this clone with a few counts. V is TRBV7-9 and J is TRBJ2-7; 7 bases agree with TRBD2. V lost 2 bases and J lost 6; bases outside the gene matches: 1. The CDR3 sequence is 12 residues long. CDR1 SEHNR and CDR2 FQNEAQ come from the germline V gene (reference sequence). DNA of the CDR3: TGTGCCAGCAGCTTATGGGAGGGCGAGCAGTACTTC. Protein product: CASSLWEGEQYF.

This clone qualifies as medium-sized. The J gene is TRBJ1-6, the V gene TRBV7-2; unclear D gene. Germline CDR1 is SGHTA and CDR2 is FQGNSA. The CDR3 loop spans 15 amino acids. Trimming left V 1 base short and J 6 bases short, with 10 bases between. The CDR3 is CASSLGHWGNSPLHF. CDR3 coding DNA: TGTGCCAGCAGCTTAGGACACTGGGGTAATTCACCCCTCCACTTT.

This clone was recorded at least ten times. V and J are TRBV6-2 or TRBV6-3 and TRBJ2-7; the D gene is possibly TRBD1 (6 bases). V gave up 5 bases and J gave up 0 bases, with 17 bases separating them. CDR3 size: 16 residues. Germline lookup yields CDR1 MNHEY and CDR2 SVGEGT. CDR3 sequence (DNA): TGTGCCAGCAGTCGGCCAACAGGGAGAATCTCCTACGAGCAGTACTTC. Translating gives CASSRPTGRISYEQYF.